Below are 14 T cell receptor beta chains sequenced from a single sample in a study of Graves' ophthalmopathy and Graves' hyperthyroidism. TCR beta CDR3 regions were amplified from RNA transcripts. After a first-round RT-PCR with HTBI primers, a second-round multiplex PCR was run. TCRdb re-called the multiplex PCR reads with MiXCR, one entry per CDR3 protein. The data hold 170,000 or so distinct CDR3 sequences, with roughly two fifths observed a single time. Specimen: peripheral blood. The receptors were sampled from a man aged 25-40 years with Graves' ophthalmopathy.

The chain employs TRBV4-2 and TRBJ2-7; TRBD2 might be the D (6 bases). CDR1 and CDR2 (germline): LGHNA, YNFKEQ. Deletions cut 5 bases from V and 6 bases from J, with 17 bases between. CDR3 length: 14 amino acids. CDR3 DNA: TGTGCCAGCAGCTTAAACCCGGTCGGGGGCGAGCAGTACTTC. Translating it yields CASSLNPVGGEQYF.

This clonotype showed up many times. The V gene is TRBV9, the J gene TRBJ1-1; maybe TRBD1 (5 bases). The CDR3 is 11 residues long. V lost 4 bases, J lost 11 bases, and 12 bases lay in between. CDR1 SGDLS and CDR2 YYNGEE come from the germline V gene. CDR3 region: CASSLRKGAFF. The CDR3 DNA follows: TGTGCCAGCAGCCTCCGAAAGGGGGCTTTCTTT.

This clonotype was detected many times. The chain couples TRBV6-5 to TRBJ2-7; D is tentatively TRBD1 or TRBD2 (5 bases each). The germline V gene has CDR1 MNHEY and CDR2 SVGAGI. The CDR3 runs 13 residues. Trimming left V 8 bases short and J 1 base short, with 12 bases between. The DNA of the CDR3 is TGTGCCAGCTGCCGGGACGTATCCTACGAGCAGTACTTC. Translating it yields CASCRDVSYEQYF.

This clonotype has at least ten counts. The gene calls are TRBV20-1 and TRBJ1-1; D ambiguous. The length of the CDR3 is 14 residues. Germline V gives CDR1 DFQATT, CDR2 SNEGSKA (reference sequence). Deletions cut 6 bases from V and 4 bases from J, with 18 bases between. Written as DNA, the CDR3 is TGCAGTGCGGACGATAGGCAGAAAACCACTGAAGCTTTCTTT. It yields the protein CSADDRQKTTEAFF.

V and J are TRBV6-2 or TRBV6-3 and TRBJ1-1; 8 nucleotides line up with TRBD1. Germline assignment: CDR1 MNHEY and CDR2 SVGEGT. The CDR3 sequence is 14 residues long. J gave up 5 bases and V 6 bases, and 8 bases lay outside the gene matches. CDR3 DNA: TGTGCCAGCAGCCCAGGGGGCGCGGATACTGAAGCTTTCTTT. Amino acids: CASSPGGADTEAFF.

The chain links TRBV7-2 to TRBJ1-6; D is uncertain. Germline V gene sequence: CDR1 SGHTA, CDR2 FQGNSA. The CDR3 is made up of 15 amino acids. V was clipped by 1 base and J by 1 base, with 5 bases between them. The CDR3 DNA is TGTGCCAGCAGCTTAGGCCCTTCCTATAATTCACCCCTCCACTTT. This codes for CASSLGPSYNSPLHF.

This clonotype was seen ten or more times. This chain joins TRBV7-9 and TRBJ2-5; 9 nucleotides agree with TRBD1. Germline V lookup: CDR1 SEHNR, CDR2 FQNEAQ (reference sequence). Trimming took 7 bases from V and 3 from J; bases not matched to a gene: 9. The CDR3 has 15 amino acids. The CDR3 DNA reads TGTGCCAGCACCTCCCATGACAGGGGGAAAGAGACCCAGTACTTC. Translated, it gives CASTSHDRGKETQYF.

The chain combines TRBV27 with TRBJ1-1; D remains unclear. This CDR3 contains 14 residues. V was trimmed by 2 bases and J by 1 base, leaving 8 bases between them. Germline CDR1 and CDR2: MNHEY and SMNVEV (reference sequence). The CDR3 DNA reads TGTGCCAGCAGTTTACGGACGCAGAACACTGAAGCTTTCTTT. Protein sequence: CASSLRTQNTEAFF.

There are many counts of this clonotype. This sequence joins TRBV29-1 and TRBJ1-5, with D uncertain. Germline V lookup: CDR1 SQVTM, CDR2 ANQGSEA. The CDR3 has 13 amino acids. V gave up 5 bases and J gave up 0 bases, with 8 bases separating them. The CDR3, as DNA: TGCAGCGTTAGGCCAGATAGCAATCAGCCCCAGCATTTT. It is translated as CSVRPDSNQPQHF.

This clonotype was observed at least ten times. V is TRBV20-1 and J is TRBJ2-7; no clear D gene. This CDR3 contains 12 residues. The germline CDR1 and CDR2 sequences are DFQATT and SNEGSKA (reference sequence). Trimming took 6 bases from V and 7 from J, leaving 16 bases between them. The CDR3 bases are TGCAGTGCCGACGGAGTCACGCGGGAGCAGTACTTC. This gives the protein CSADGVTREQYF.

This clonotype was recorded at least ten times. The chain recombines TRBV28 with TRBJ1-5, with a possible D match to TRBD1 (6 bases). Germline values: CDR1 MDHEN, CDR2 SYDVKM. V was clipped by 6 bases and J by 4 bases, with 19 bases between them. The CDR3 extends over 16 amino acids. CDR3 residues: CASSAEWGRTNQPQHF. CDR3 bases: TGTGCCAGCAGCGCCGAGTGGGGGCGGACAAATCAGCCCCAGCATTTT. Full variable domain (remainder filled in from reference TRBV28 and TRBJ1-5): DVKVTQSSRYLVKRTGEKVFLECVQDMDHENMFWYRQDPGLGLRLIYFSYDVKMKEKGDIPEGYSVSREKKERFSLILESASTNQTSMYLCASSAEWGRTNQPQHFGDGTRLSIL.

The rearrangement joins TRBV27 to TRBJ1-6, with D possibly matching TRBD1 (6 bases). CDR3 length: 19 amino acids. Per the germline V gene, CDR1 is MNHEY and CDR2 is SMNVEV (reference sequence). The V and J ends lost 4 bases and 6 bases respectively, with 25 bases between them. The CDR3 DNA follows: TGTGCCAGCAGTTCCCTCACTTCCGACAGGTTCTTCTCTAATTCACCCCTCCACTTT. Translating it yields CASSSLTSDRFFSNSPLHF.

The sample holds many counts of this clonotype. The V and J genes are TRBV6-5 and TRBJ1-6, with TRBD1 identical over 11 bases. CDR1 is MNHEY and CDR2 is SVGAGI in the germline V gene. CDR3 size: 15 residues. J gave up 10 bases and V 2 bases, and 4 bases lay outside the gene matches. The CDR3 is CASSYAGQGDSPLHF. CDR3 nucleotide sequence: TGTGCCAGCAGTTACGCGGGACAGGGGGACTCACCCCTCCACTTT.

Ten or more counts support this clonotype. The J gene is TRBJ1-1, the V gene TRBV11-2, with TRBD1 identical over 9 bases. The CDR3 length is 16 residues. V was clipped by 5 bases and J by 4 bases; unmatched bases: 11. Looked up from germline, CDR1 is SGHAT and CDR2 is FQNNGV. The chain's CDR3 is CASSNPGTGWATEAFF. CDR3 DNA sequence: TGTGCCAGCAGCAACCCCGGGACAGGGTGGGCCACTGAAGCTTTCTTT.